What follows are 21 T cell receptor beta chains derived from one specimen sequenced in a study of blood T cell repertoires in COVID-19. Measured with immunoSEQ multiplex PCR; TCRdb has only the in-frame clones, and not every one. The sample consists of about 180,000 clones, around 85% of them appearing once. The sequenced material came from PBMCs or T cells enriched from blood (not recorded which). The receptor set was obtained from a man aged 40-50 years who had recovered from COVID-19.

This clone was recorded a few times. This chain links TRBV3-1 (or the pseudogene TRBV3-2) with TRBJ1-1; 8 nucleotides line up with TRBD1. Germline V gene data show CDR1 as LGHDT and CDR2 as YNNKEL (reference sequence). The CDR3 loop spans 14 amino acids. The V segment lost 4 bases and the J segment 2 bases; nucleotides outside the gene matches: 3. The DNA of the CDR3 is TGTGCCAGCAGCCCGGGACAGGTCAACACTGAAGCTTTCTTT. Translation gives CASSPGQVNTEAFF.

CDR3 nucleotides: TGCGCCAGCAGCTTGGCAAGGGGATCTGGAAACACCATATATTTT. Its translation: CASSLARGSGNTIYF. The chain is built from TRBV5-1 and TRBJ1-3, with D tentatively TRBD1 (5 bases). Germline values: CDR1 SGHRS, CDR2 YFSETQ. Trimming shortened V by 0 bases and J by 1 base, and 8 bases separated the two germline ends. CDR3 size: 15 residues. Full variable domain (remainder filled in from reference TRBV5-1 and TRBJ1-3): KAGVTQTPRYLIKTRGQQVTLSCSPISGHRSVSWYQQTPGQGLQFLFEYFSETQRNKGNFPGRFSGRQFSNSRSEMNVSTLELGDSALYLCASSLARGSGNTIYFGEGSWLTVV.

V gene TRBV9 combines with J gene TRBJ1-2, with D possibly matching TRBD1 (5 bases). CDR3 length equals 13 residues. Deletions cut 2 bases from V and 7 bases from J, with 12 bases between. Germline lookup yields CDR1 SGDLS and CDR2 YYNGEE. This chain's CDR3 is CASSVTVQGGYTF. The CDR3 coding sequence is TGTGCCAGCAGCGTCACCGTGCAGGGTGGCTACACCTTC.

The chain employs TRBV12-5 and TRBJ2-5; TRBD1 might be the D (5 bases). Trimming cost V 7 bases and J 2 bases, with 14 bases left between them. CDR1 LGHNT and CDR2 FRNRAP come from the germline V gene. CDR3 length equals 14 residues. CDR3: CASALPRGQETQYF. The CDR3 nucleotides are TGTGCTAGTGCCCTACCAAGGGGTCAAGAGACCCAGTACTTC.

V is TRBV5-5 and J is TRBJ2-7; a possible D gene is TRBD2 (6 bases). In germline, CDR1 is SGHKS, CDR2 YYEKEE (reference sequence). The CDR3 is 16 residues long. Between the trimmed V and J ends, which lost 3 bases and 0 bases, there was a span of 16 bases. The CDR3 bases are TGTGCCAGCAGCTACCAAGTGGGGGGTCGCTCCTACGAGCAGTACTTC. Its protein is CASSYQVGGRSYEQYF. The full variable domain, completed using reference TRBV5-5 and TRBJ2-7, is DAGVTQSPTHLIKTRGQQVTLRCSPISGHKSVSWYQQVLGQGPQFIFQYYEKEERGRGNFPDRFSARQFPNYSSELNVNALLLGDSALYLCASSYQVGGRSYEQYFGPGTRLTVT.

The chain uses TRBV27 and TRBJ1-6; the D gene is possibly TRBD1 (6 bases). This CDR3 is 15 amino acids long. The V gene's germline CDR1 is MNHEY and CDR2 SMNVEV (reference sequence). V lost 2 bases, J lost 2 bases, and 7 bases lay in between. The CDR3 sequence is CASSLGTTYNSPLHF. The CDR3 DNA sequence: TGTGCCAGCAGTTTAGGGACAACCTATAATTCACCCCTCCACTTT.

The chain combines TRBV18 with TRBJ2-1; perhaps TRBD2 as D (5 bases). The germline gives CDR1 KGHSH, CDR2 LQKENI. The V end was cut by 2 bases, the J end by 0 bases, with 14 bases between. The CDR3 totals 17 residues. DNA of the CDR3: TGTGCCAGCTCACCAAGGGTGGGAGATCCCTCCTACAATGAGCAGTTCTTC. Amino acids: CASSPRVGDPSYNEQFF. Together with reference TRBV18 and TRBJ2-1, the CDR3 gives the full variable domain: NAGVMQNPRHLVRRRGQEARLRCSPMKGHSHVYWYRQLPEEGLKFMVYLQKENIIDESGMPKERFSAEFPKEGPSILRIQQVVRGDSAAYFCASSPRVGDPSYNEQFFGPGTRLTVL.

The gene calls are TRBV9 and TRBJ2-5; a possible D gene is TRBD2 (5 bases). This CDR3 is 14 amino acids long. Trimming pared 4 bases from V and 1 base from J, leaving 11 bases between. The germline CDR1 and CDR2 sequences are SGDLS and YYNGEE. The CDR3 DNA follows: TGTGCCAGCAGCTCAAGCCGGGGCCAAGAGACCCAGTACTTC. It yields the protein CASSSSRGQETQYF.

The rearrangement uses TRBV5-6 and TRBJ1-1, with a weak D call TRBD1 (5 bases). Trimming removed 0 bases from V and 4 bases from J, with 7 bases in between. This CDR3 has 13 amino acids. Germline values: CDR1 SGHDT, CDR2 YYEEEE. This CDR3 reads CASSLGGGTEAFF. The CDR3 region has the DNA TGTGCCAGCAGCTTGGGCGGGGGCACTGAAGCTTTCTTT.

The rearrangement links TRBV7-9 to TRBJ2-1; 9 nucleotides align to TRBD2. In germline, CDR1 is SEHNR, CDR2 FQNEAQ (reference sequence). The J segment lost 5 bases and the V segment lost 2 bases, leaving 1 base of the junction unmatched. CDR3 length: 14 amino acids. CDR3 DNA: TGTGCCAGCAGCTTAAGACTAGCGGACAATGAGCAGTTCTTC. Amino acid sequence: CASSLRLADNEQFF.

The chain has TRBV19 and TRBJ1-3; possible D gene TRBD1, 6 bases. V dropped 9 bases and J dropped 4 bases, with 10 bases sitting between them. The CDR3 loop spans 12 amino acids. Germline CDR1 LNHDA, CDR2 SQIVND (reference sequence). The CDR3 DNA follows: TGTGCCAGCCGGGACATCGGAAACACCATATATTTT. It is translated as CASRDIGNTIYF.

The J gene is TRBJ1-1, the V gene TRBV2; D is perhaps TRBD1 (6 bases). V was trimmed by 6 bases and J by 4 bases, leaving 12 bases between them. This CDR3 is built from 13 residues. Per germline, CDR1 SNHLY and CDR2 FYNNEI. Written as DNA, the CDR3 is TGTGCCAGCAGAGGGGGTTGGGTCACTGAAGCTTTCTTT. It is translated as CASRGGWVTEAFF.

This clone was recorded at least ten times. The V gene is TRBV9, the J gene TRBJ2-5; 7 bases are shared with TRBD1. V shed 4 bases, J shed 4 bases, and the junction held 10 bases outside the gene matches. Germline CDR1 reads SGDLS; CDR2 reads YYNGEE. This CDR3 has 15 amino acids. The CDR3 protein is CASSITGDSGETQYF. DNA for the CDR3: TGTGCCAGCAGCATAACAGGGGATTCGGGAGAGACCCAGTACTTC.

As for this clone: Because the CDR3 is missing its conserved closing phenylalanine or tryptophan, this is likely a read error. The limits of the CDR3 on the DNA are not certain, so only TCRdb's listed CDR3 is given. The genes are TRBV6-1 and TRBJ1-2; TRBD1, as called in the table, went unchecked against the DNA. Including both end residues, the CDR3 is 11 amino acids long. Germline V gene lookup returns CDR1 MNHNS and CDR2 SASEGT. This CDR3 reads CASSDGGGPNL.

The chain employs TRBV9 and TRBJ2-5; possible D gene TRBD2, 7 bases. Germline CDR1 and CDR2: SGDLS and YYNGEE. The V end lost 3 bases, the J end lost 5 bases, and 20 bases lay between the germline ends. The CDR3 runs to 16 residues. Here the CDR3 reads CASSAAGRGFWETQYF. The CDR3 nucleotides are TGTGCCAGCAGCGCCGCGGGGAGGGGGTTTTGGGAGACCCAGTACTTC.

This chain joins TRBV2 and TRBJ1-4; TRBD1 might be the D (5 bases). This CDR3 spans 16 amino acids. Germline V gene sequence: CDR1 SNHLY, CDR2 FYNNEI. V lost 4 bases and J 5 bases, leaving 17 bases between the germline ends. The CDR3 loop reads CASSVGGSGLNEKLFF. CDR3 nucleotides: TGTGCCAGCAGTGTTGGGGGGTCGGGACTGAATGAAAAACTGTTTTTT.

The chain joins TRBV10-3 to TRBJ1-2; D is perhaps TRBD1 (6 bases). V was clipped by 7 bases and J by 7 bases, with 19 bases between them. This CDR3 has 14 residues. The germline gives CDR1 ENHRY, CDR2 SYGVKD. CDR3 sequence: CAIKTGTPFPGYTF. Written as DNA, the CDR3 is TGTGCCATCAAAACAGGGACGCCCTTCCCTGGCTACACCTTC.

This chain connects TRBV5-1 to TRBJ2-5; D is unresolved. The germline V gene has CDR1 SGHRS and CDR2 YFSETQ. Trimming removed 0 bases at V and 5 bases at J, with 11 bases between. This CDR3 comprises 14 residues. The CDR3 spells CASSLEARRETQYF. The CDR3 nucleotides are TGCGCCAGCAGCTTGGAAGCCCGGCGGGAGACCCAGTACTTC.

The chain joins TRBV2 to TRBJ2-7; D might be TRBD1 (7 bases). This CDR3 is built from 15 residues. Trimming shortened V by 4 bases and J by 2 bases, and 15 bases separated the two germline ends. CDR1 and CDR2 (germline): SNHLY, FYNNEI. This CDR3 reads CASSVTTRGAYEQYF. CDR3 sequence (DNA): TGTGCCAGCAGTGTAACAACCAGGGGGGCCTACGAGCAGTACTTC.

V is TRBV5-1 and J is TRBJ2-2; D is unresolved. This CDR3 contains 14 residues. CDR1 is SGHRS, CDR2 YFSETQ, per germline. Trimming cost V 0 bases and J 2 bases, with 5 bases left between them. CDR3 sequence reads: CASSLGHNTGELFF. The CDR3 DNA reads as TGCGCCAGCAGCTTGGGGCACAACACCGGGGAGCTGTTTTTT.

The CDR3 DNA reads as TGTGCCAGCAGCCCAACAGTCTTGGATGAAAAACTGTTTTTT. This translates into CASSPTVLDEKLFF. The chain has TRBV27 and TRBJ1-4, with D uncertain. The CDR3 contains 14 residues. Trimming cost V 6 bases and J 6 bases, with 14 bases left between them. Germline CDR1 MNHEY, CDR2 SMNVEV (reference sequence).